This TCR beta chain derives from a study of T cell clones after liver transplantation. At the level of the study: Graft-donor-reactive sequences were compared with third-party-reactive TCRbeta sequences from pre-transplant mixed lymphocyte reactions. Apart from a few HCV-positive recipients, transplants were for non-autoimmune, non-viral reasons. Draws occurred before transplant, before withdrawal, and after complete or failed withdrawal.

The CDR3 runs to 16 residues. The germline V and J ends were trimmed by 3 bases and 1 base, with 15 bases remaining between them. Germline-derived CDR1 and CDR2 are MNHNS and SASEGT. Study results and limitations: Rather than being deleted, graft donor-reactive T cells may have moved into the graft.

In this sample, this clone turned up once. What it recognizes is unknown. TCRdb keeps only in-frame clones here, not all; method: immunoSEQ multiplex PCR. The table has approximately 72,000 clones, about 92% seen once. The material was CD4+ T cells from blood, obtained before liver transplant. The TCR sequence derives from a human donor who received a liver transplant. V gene TRBV6-1 combines with J gene TRBJ1-1; D remains unclear. The CDR3 reads CASSDDGWQQNTEAFF. The DNA of the CDR3 is TGTGCCAGCAGTGATGATGGTTGGCAGCAGAACACTGAAGCTTTCTTT.